The 22 T cell receptor beta chains listed next were all sequenced from one sample in a study of T cells after posttransplantation cyclophosphamide. Libraries were prepared by immunoSEQ multiplex PCR; TCRdb keeps only in-frame clonotypes and omits some of them. The sample is made up of more than 35,000 clones, none counted only once. Sequencing input: PBMCs. These receptors came from a man in his fifties in good health, CMV-negative, and a related stem cell transplant donor.

The sample holds many counts of this clone. The chain combines TRBV13 with TRBJ2-2; D is undetermined. Germline assignment: CDR1 PRHDT and CDR2 FYEKMQ (reference sequence). V shed 5 bases and J shed 10 bases, with 23 bases lying between them. The CDR3 consists of 16 residues. Written as DNA, the CDR3 is TGTGCCAGCAGCCCATTCGGAGACTCGCCCACCCCGGAGCTGTTTTTT. It codes for CASSPFGDSPTPELFF.

This clone was seen at least ten times. V and J are TRBV19 and TRBJ1-1; no clear D gene. Germline CDR1 is LNHDA and CDR2 is SQIVND (reference sequence). The CDR3 spans 15 residues. The V and J ends lost 3 bases and 0 bases respectively, with 11 bases between them. The CDR3 DNA reads TGTGCCAGTAGTATGGTCAGAGGCATGAACACTGAAGCTTTCTTT. Translation: CASSMVRGMNTEAFF.

A few counts support this clone. J is TRBJ2-1 and V is TRBV12-5, with 9 bases that match TRBD2. Germline CDR1 is LGHNT and CDR2 is FRNRAP. The CDR3 is 15 residues long. Trimming removed 1 base from V and 7 bases from J; junction bases left unmatched: 5. CDR3 loop: CASGLGASGVNEQFF. The CDR3 DNA sequence: TGTGCTAGTGGTTTGGGTGCTAGCGGGGTAAATGAGCAGTTCTTC.

This clone was seen many times. This rearrangement joins TRBV7-9 to TRBJ2-3, with D tentatively TRBD2 (6 bases). CDR1 is SEHNR and CDR2 is FQNEAQ in the germline V gene (reference sequence). Trimming removed 0 bases from V and 2 bases from J, with 15 bases in between. The CDR3 spans 17 residues. CDR3 DNA sequence: TGTGCCAGCAGCTTAGCCGCGGGACTCTGGGTCACAGATACGCAGTATTTT. Amino acids: CASSLAAGLWVTDTQYF.

In this sample, this clone turned up many times. The chain couples TRBV5-1 to TRBJ1-2; TRBD1 might be the D (6 bases). The V end was cut by 2 bases, the J end by 2 bases, with 10 bases between. The CDR3 extends over 14 amino acids. The germline gives CDR1 SGHRS, CDR2 YFSETQ. The CDR3 region has the DNA TGCGCCAGCAGCTTAGACAGGATGAACTATGGCTACACCTTC. This translates into CASSLDRMNYGYTF.

This clone was observed many times. The chain recombines TRBV5-6 with TRBJ1-2, with 8 bases that match TRBD1. V lost 2 bases to trimming and J lost 7 bases; unmatched junction nucleotides: 7. The CDR3 extends over 14 amino acids. Germline V gene data show CDR1 as SGHDT and CDR2 as YYEEEE. This chain's CDR3 is CASSFPTGAFGYTF. The CDR3 nucleotides are TGTGCCAGCAGCTTCCCGACAGGGGCCTTTGGCTACACCTTC.

This clone appeared many times. The J gene is TRBJ2-7, the V gene TRBV4-3, with D unresolved. CDR1 LGHNA and CDR2 YSLEER come from the germline V gene. This CDR3 is 18 amino acids long. V was trimmed by 0 bases and J by 2 bases, leaving 20 bases between them. The CDR3 DNA is TGCGCCAGCAGCCAAGATCTACCCTCAGGCTCCCCTACCTACGAGCAGTACTTC. It is translated as CASSQDLPSGSPTYEQYF.

This chain joins TRBV9 and TRBJ2-2, with a weak D call TRBD2 (6 bases). The germline V gene encodes CDR1 SGDLS and CDR2 YYNGEE. The CDR3 contains 15 residues. The ends were cut back, 0 bases at V and 7 bases at J, with 13 bases in the middle. The CDR3 here is CASSVVLGEVGELFF. As DNA, the CDR3 is TGTGCCAGCAGCGTAGTTTTAGGGGAGGTCGGGGAGCTGTTTTTT. The whole variable domain, filled in from reference TRBV9 and TRBJ2-2, reads DSGVTQTPKHLITATGQRVTLRCSPRSGDLSVYWYQQSLDQGLQFLIQYYNGEERAKGNILERFSAQQFPDLHSELNLSSLELGDSALYFCASSVVLGEVGELFFGEGSRLTVL.

This sequence joins TRBV27 and TRBJ1-2, with a possible D match to TRBD1 (5 bases). Per germline, CDR1 MNHEY and CDR2 SMNVEV (reference sequence). The CDR3 runs to 16 residues. V lost 5 bases, J lost 4 bases, and 20 bases lay in between. CDR3 in DNA: TGTGCCAGCAGTCCCCAGGCAGGGAAGGGAGGCTATGGCTACACCTTC. Protein: CASSPQAGKGGYGYTF.

The table lists this clone with many counts. The rearrangement uses TRBV12-1 and TRBJ2-3; the DNA was not used to check the table's D call, TRBD1. TRBV12-1 is noted as a pseudogene. This CDR3 comprises 14 residues. The CDR3 is CASSFRQGADTQYF. Here the CDR3 DNA reads TGTGCCAGCAGCTTTAGACAGGGCGCAGATACGCAGTATTTT.

This chain joins TRBV7-8 and TRBJ2-3; D is unclear. The CDR3 has 13 residues. V dropped 8 bases and J dropped 4 bases, with 13 bases sitting between them. The germline V gene encodes CDR1 SGHVS and CDR2 FQNEAQ. In nucleotides, the CDR3 is TGTGCCAGCGATCGCGGCTTGGCAGATACGCAGTATTTT. It translates to CASDRGLADTQYF.

This clone was observed many times. This sequence joins TRBV19 and TRBJ2-7; unclear D gene. Trimming stripped 3 bases from V and 0 bases from J, with 6 bases between. This CDR3 is built from 13 residues. CDR1 LNHDA and CDR2 SQIVND come from the germline V gene (reference sequence). CDR3: CASSITVSYEQYF. DNA of the CDR3: TGTGCCAGTAGTATTACGGTCTCCTACGAGCAGTACTTC. Complete variable domain (other parts from reference TRBV19 and TRBJ2-7): DGGITQSPKYLFRKEGQNVTLSCEQNLNHDAMYWYRQDPGQGLRLIYYSQIVNDFQKGDIAEGYSVSREKKESFPLTVTSAQKNPTAFYLCASSITVSYEQYFGPGTRLTVT.

This clone was counted many times. The V gene is TRBV29-1, the J gene TRBJ1-2; 8 bases are shared with TRBD1. The CDR3 spans 13 residues. V lost 8 bases, J lost 4 bases, and 9 bases stayed unmatched. Germline values: CDR1 SQVTM, CDR2 ANQGSEA. The CDR3 sequence: CSYWDRISYGYTF. The CDR3 DNA reads as TGCAGCTACTGGGACAGGATATCCTATGGCTACACCTTC. Full variable domain (remainder filled in from reference TRBV29-1 and TRBJ1-2): SAVISQKPSRDICQRGTSLTIQCQVDSQVTMMFWYRQQPGQSLTLIATANQGSEATYESGFVIDKFPISRPNLTFSTLTVSNMSPEDSSIYLCSYWDRISYGYTFGSGTRLTVV.

The table lists this clone with many counts. The chain links TRBV15 to TRBJ1-5, with 8 bases matching TRBD1. Germline CDR1 is LNHNV and CDR2 is YYDKDF (reference sequence). This CDR3 contains 16 residues. V trimming: 3 bases; J trimming: 2 bases; junction bases outside the gene matches: 6. Written as DNA, the CDR3 is TGTGCCACCAGCAGGGATGACAGGGGCGGCAATCAGCCCCAGCATTTT. Amino acid sequence: CATSRDDRGGNQPQHF.

This clone was observed many times. The chain couples TRBV7-9 to TRBJ2-2; D ambiguous. The CDR3 has 14 residues. V was clipped by 4 bases and J by 1 base, with 7 bases between them. Germline assignment: CDR1 SEHNR and CDR2 FQNEAQ (reference sequence). The DNA of the CDR3 is TGTGCCAGCAGCTCACATGGGAACACCGGGGAGCTGTTTTTT. Translated: CASSSHGNTGELFF.

This clone was detected many times. The J gene is TRBJ1-1, the V gene TRBV7-3, with D unclear. CDR3 length: 11 residues. V was pared by 6 bases and J by 5 bases, with 7 bases between. Germline values: CDR1 SGHTA, CDR2 FQGTGA. CDR3 loop: CASSDGTEAFF. The CDR3 bases are TGTGCCAGCAGTGACGGGACTGAAGCTTTCTTT. The entire variable domain, with the rest obtained from reference TRBV7-3 and TRBJ1-1, is as follows: GAGVSQTPSNKVTEKGKYVELRCDPISGHTALYWYRQSLGQGPEFLIYFQGTGAADDSGLPNDRFFAVRPEGSVSTLKIQRTERGDSAVYLCASSDGTEAFFGQGTRLTVV.

This clone was seen many times. The chain employs TRBV7-3 and TRBJ2-2; 10 bases are shared with TRBD1. The CDR3 loop spans 18 amino acids. The germline V gene encodes CDR1 SGHTA and CDR2 FQGTGA. Trimming removed 4 bases from V and 3 bases from J; junction bases left unmatched: 11. CDR3 in amino acids: CASSSMSRTGGDTGELFF. For the CDR3, the DNA is TGTGCCAGCAGCTCAATGTCCCGGACAGGGGGGGACACCGGGGAGCTGTTTTTT.

Ten or more counts support this clone. The rearrangement links TRBV9 to TRBJ2-1, with 7 bases matching TRBD1. The CDR3 extends over 16 amino acids. Germline V CDR1 and CDR2: SGDLS, YYNGEE. V trimming: 3 bases; J trimming: 0 bases; junction bases outside the gene matches: 6. In DNA form, the CDR3 reads TGTGCCAGCAGCGCATCCGGGACAGTCTCCTACAATGAGCAGTTCTTC. Amino acid sequence: CASSASGTVSYNEQFF.

In this sample, this clone turned up many times. The genes are TRBV11-2 and TRBJ2-7, with 8 positions matching TRBD1. Losses at the gene ends were 5 bases for V and 3 bases for J; bases not matched to a gene: 6. Germline lookup yields CDR1 SGHAT and CDR2 FQNNGV. The CDR3 loop spans 14 amino acids. CDR3 region: CASSRAGTGYEQYF. DNA of the CDR3: TGTGCCAGCAGCCGAGCCGGGACAGGCTACGAGCAGTACTTC.

This clone was counted ten times or more. V usage is TRBV18 and J usage is TRBJ1-4; TRBD1 matches 8 bases. The CDR3 covers 14 residues. Losses at the gene ends were 3 bases for V and 7 bases for J; bases not matched to a gene: 4. Germline assignment: CDR1 KGHSH and CDR2 LQKENI. The CDR3 nucleotides read TGTGCCAGCTCACCGGGACAGGAAACTGAAAAACTGTTTTTT. This translates into CASSPGQETEKLFF. Full variable domain (outside the CDR3, taken from reference TRBV18 and TRBJ1-4): NAGVMQNPRHLVRRRGQEARLRCSPMKGHSHVYWYRQLPEEGLKFMVYLQKENIIDESGMPKERFSAEFPKEGPSILRIQQVVRGDSAAYFCASSPGQETEKLFFGSGTQLSVL.

In this sample, this clone turned up many times. The chain recombines TRBV7-3 with TRBJ1-1, with a weak D call TRBD1 (5 bases). This CDR3 region has 15 residues. The V gene lost 5 bases and the J gene lost 3 bases, with 16 bases spanning the gap. The germline V gene has CDR1 SGHTA and CDR2 FQGTGA. The CDR3 DNA follows: TGTGCCAGCAGCCCAGTCAGGGCGCCGGACACTGAAGCTTTCTTT. Its protein is CASSPVRAPDTEAFF.

This clone was counted many times. The gene calls are TRBV6-5 and TRBJ2-3; D remains unclear. Germline-derived CDR1 and CDR2 are MNHEY and SVGAGI. Trimming cost V 0 bases and J 0 bases, with 7 bases left between them. The CDR3 runs to 15 residues. CDR3 bases: TGTGCCAGCAGTTACTCACACCCTAGCACAGATACGCAGTATTTT. Its translation: CASSYSHPSTDTQYF.